This T cell receptor beta chain was captured by sequencing in a study of T cell changes during pregnancy in multiple sclerosis. Libraries were prepared by immunoSEQ multiplex PCR; TCRdb keeps only in-frame clonotypes and omits some of them. Of about 85,000 clones detected, approximately 93% appear once; the ten largest clones hold 2.5% to 3%. Germline CDR1 reads SGHDT; CDR2 reads YYEEEE. CDR3 length: 12 residues. Trimming removed 4 bases from V and 4 bases from J, with 8 bases in between. The genes are TRBV5-6 and TRBJ1-2; D is ambiguous. The source material was peripheral blood, sampled in the first trimester of pregnancy. This sequence originates from a female donor with multiple sclerosis, enrolled in a pregnancy study. The chain's CDR3 is CASSTDTYGYTF. The CDR3 bases are TGTGCCAGCAGCACTGACACCTATGGCTACACCTTC.